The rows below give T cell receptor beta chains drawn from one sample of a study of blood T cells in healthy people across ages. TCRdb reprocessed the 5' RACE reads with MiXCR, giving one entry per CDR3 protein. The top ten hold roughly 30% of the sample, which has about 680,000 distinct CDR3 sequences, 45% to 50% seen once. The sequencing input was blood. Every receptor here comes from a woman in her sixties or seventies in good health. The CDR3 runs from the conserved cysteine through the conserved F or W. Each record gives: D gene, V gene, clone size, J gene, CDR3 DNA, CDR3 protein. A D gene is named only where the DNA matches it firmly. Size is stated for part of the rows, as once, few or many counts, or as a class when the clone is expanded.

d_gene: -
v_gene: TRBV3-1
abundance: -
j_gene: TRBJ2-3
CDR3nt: TGTGCCAGCGGATTCGCAGATACGCAGTATTTT
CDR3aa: CASGFADTQYF

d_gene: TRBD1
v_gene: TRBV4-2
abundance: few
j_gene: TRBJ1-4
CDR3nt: TGTGCCAGCAGCCAGGAAGGACAGGCAACTAATGAAAAACTGTTTTTT
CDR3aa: CASSQEGQATNEKLFF

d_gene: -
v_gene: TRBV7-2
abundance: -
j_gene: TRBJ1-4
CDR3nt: TGTGCCAGCGGCTTATGGCCCTCCGGGTCCTCTAATGAAAAACTGTTTTTT
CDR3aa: CASGLWPSGSSNEKLFF

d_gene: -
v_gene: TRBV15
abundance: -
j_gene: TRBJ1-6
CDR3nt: TGTGCCACCAGCAGAGATAGAGGACATTCACCCCTCCACTTT
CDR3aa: CATSRDRGHSPLHF

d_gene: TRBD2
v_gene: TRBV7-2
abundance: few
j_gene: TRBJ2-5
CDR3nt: TGTGCCAGCAGCTTACAGGGAGGGTGGGAGACCCAGTACTTC
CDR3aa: CASSLQGGWETQYF

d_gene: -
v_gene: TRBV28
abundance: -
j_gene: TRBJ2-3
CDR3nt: TGTGCCAGCAGTCAGAGGGGGTCCTACACAGATACGCAGTATTTT
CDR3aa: CASSQRGSYTDTQYF

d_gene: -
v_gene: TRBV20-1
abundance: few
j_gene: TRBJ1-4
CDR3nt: TGCAGTGCTAGTATTACCGCCGAAGAAAAACTGTTTTTT
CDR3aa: CSASITAEEKLFF

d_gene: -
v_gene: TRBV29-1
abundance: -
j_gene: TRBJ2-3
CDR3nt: TGCAGCGTCCTCAGAACGGATACGCAGTATTTT
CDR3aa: CSVLRTDTQYF

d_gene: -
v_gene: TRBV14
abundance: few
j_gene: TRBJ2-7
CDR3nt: TGTGCCAGCAGCCAAAGTATTATTTGGGAGCAGTACTTC
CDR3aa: CASSQSIIWEQYF

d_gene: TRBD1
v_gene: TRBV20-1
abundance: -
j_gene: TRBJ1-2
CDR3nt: TGCAGTGCGGACCCAGGGGGCTTTCTCTATGGCTACACCTTC
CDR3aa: CSADPGGFLYGYTF

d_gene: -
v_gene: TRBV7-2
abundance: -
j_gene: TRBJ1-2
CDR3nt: TGTGCCAGCAGCCCCGGGGGGATGGAGGGCTACACCTTC
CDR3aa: CASSPGGMEGYTF

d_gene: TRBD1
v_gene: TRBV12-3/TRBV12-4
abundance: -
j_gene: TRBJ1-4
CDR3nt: TGTGCCAGCAGCCAAGGGACAGAGAATGAAAAACTGTTTTTT
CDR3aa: CASSQGTENEKLFF

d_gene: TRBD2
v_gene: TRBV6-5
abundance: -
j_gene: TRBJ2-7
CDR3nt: TGTGCCAGCAGGAAACTAGCGGAAGAGCCGTACTTC
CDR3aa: CASRKLAEEPYF

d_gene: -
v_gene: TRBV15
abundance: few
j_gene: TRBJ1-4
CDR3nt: TGTGCCACCAGCAGAGATGTGTCTACAACTAATGAAAAACTGTTTTTT
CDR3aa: CATSRDVSTTNEKLFF

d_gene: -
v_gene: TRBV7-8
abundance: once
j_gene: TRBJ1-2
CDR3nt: TGTGCCAGCAGCTTAGCTGGCCAGGGGTTTGGCTACACCTTC
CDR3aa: CASSLAGQGFGYTF

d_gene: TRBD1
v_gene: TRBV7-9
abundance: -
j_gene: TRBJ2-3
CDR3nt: TGTGCCAGCAGCTGGACAGGGGGAGATACGCAGTATTTT
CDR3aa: CASSWTGGDTQYF

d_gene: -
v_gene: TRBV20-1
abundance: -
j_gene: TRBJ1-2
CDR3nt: TGCGGTGCTCCTAACCGGGACAATCTTTTAGGCTATGGCTACACCTTC
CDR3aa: CGAPNRDNLLGYGYTF

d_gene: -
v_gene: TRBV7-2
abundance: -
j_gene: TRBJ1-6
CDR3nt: TGTGCCAGCAGCTTAGCTACGGGACGGCTTAATTCACCCCTCCACTTT
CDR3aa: CASSLATGRLNSPLHF

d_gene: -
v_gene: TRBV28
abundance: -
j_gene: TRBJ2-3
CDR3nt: TGTGCCAGCAGGAGCGTTACAGATACGCAGTATTTT
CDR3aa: CASRSVTDTQYF

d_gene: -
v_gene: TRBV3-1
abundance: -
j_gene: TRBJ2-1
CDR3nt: TGTGCCAGCAGCCAAGGAGTCTGGGGCTACAATGAGCAGTTCTTC
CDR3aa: CASSQGVWGYNEQFF

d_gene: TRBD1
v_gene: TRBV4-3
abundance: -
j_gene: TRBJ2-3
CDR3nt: TGCGCCAGCAGCCCGGCGACAGGGAGCCTAGATACGCAGTATTTT
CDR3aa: CASSPATGSLDTQYF

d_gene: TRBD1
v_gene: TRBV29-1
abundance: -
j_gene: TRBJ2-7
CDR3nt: TGCAGCGGAGGGGACAGGGCAGAGGCCCAGTACTTC
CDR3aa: CSGGDRAEAQYF

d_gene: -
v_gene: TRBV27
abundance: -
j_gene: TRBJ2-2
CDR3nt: TGTGCCAGCCTCGACAGGGAGGCCGGGGAGCTGTTTTTT
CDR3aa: CASLDREAGELFF

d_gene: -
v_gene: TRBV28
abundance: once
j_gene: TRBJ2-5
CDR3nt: TGTGCCAGCAGTTTACGCACCGGGACGGGTGAGACCCAGTACTTC
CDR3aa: CASSLRTGTGETQYF

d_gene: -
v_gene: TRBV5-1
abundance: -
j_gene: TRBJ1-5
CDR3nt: TGCGCCAGCAGGCCAGACAGCAATCAGCCCCAGCATTTT
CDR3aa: CASRPDSNQPQHF